These T cell receptor beta chains were read from a single sample in a study of T cell responses to AZD1222 COVID-19 vaccine. Sequencing used immunoSEQ multiplex PCR; TCRdb keeps in-frame clones, though not all of them. The sample yields 60,000 to 100,000 clones, 90% to 95% seen once. Sequencing used peripheral blood, obtained on day 0 of MenACWY control vaccination. Receptors originate from an adult in good health. CDR3s include the opening cysteine and the closing phenylalanine or tryptophan. D genes are given only for firm matches. Size is omitted from some rows. Given values are once, few, many or a class for expanded clones.

>NA|TRBD1|TRBV18|TRBJ1-4
CASSPPGTGMNEKLFF
TGTGCCAGCTCACCACCGGGGACAGGGATGAATGAAAAACTGTTTTTT
>NA|NA|TRBV6-1|TRBJ1-5
CASSYKGGNQPQHF
TGTGCCAGCAGTTATAAAGGGGGCAATCAGCCCCAGCATTTT
>NA|TRBD1|TRBV6-5|TRBJ1-4
CASSYAGQPNEKLFF
TGTGCCAGCAGTTACGCGGGACAGCCTAATGAAAAACTGTTTTTT
>NA|NA|TRBV30|TRBJ1-1
CAWSLGPEAFF
TGTGCCTGGAGTTTGGGACCCGAAGCTTTCTTT
>NA|TRBD1|TRBV7-2|TRBJ1-2
CASSMGQGNYGYTF
TGTGCCAGCAGCATGGGACAGGGGAACTATGGCTACACCTTC
>NA|NA|TRBV28|TRBJ2-7
CASSLLSPYEQYF
TGTGCCAGCAGTTTACTTTCCCCCTACGAGCAGTACTTC
>NA|NA|TRBV27|TRBJ2-1
CASSLGSGNYNEQFF
TGTGCCAGCAGTTTAGGAAGCGGAAATTACAATGAGCAGTTCTTC
>NA|NA|TRBV28|TRBJ1-5
CASSNIIGQPQHF
TGTGCCAGCAGCAATATCATCGGCCAGCCCCAGCATTTT
>NA|TRBD1|TRBV6-2/TRBV6-3|TRBJ2-5
CASSWGTGGYQETQYF
TGTGCCAGCAGTTGGGGGACAGGGGGGTACCAAGAGACCCAGTACTTC
>NA|TRBD1|TRBV9|TRBJ2-7
CASSRQGQGAWNEQYF
TGTGCCAGCAGCCGCCAGGGACAGGGGGCGTGGAACGAGCAGTACTTC
>NA|TRBD1|TRBV7-9|TRBJ2-5
CASSYTGEETQYF
TGTGCCAGCAGCTACACAGGGGAAGAGACCCAGTACTTC
>few|TRBD1|TRBV19|TRBJ1-5
CASRLTGTDQPQHF
TGTGCCAGTAGGCTGACAGGGACCGATCAGCCCCAGCATTTT
>NA|NA|TRBV27|TRBJ1-5
CASSLLGNNQPQHF
TGTGCCAGCAGTTTACTAGGGAACAATCAGCCCCAGCATTTT
>few|NA|TRBV30|TRBJ1-6
CAWSKRTSSYNSPLHF
TGTGCCTGGAGTAAGAGAACTAGCTCCTATAATTCACCCCTCCACTTT
>few|NA|TRBV7-2|TRBJ2-7
CASSQEFHNYEQYF
TGTGCCAGCAGCCAGGAGTTCCATAACTACGAGCAGTACTTC
>NA|NA|TRBV7-2|TRBJ2-2
CASSPTSGPSAGELFF
TGTGCCAGCAGCCCCACATCCGGGCCATCGGCGGGGGAGCTGTTTTTT
>NA|TRBD2|TRBV19|TRBJ2-7
CASSTAGRVTYEQYF
TGTGCCAGTAGCACCGCCGGGAGGGTAACCTACGAGCAGTACTTC
>NA|NA|TRBV27|TRBJ1-2
CASSGVPYGYTF
TGTGCCAGCTCAGGGGTCCCCTATGGCTACACCTTC
>NA|TRBD2|TRBV19|TRBJ2-3
CASSRKPGLAGEDTQYF
TGTGCCAGTAGTAGGAAGCCGGGACTAGCGGGAGAAGATACGCAGTATTTT
>NA|TRBD1|TRBV5-1|TRBJ1-1
CASSLVTGGGSEAFF
TGCGCCAGCAGCTTGGTGACAGGGGGCGGATCTGAAGCTTTCTTT
>NA|NA|TRBV19|TRBJ2-1
CASSIIGALREQFF
TGTGCCAGTAGTATAATAGGCGCGCTTCGGGAGCAGTTCTTC
>NA|NA|TRBV11-2|TRBJ2-5
CASSPRVGETQYF
TGTGCCAGCAGCCCCCGCGTGGGGGAGACCCAGTACTTC
>NA|NA|TRBV5-1|TRBJ2-5
CASRRTVGGETQYF
TGCGCCAGCAGGAGGACCGTGGGAGGCGAGACCCAGTACTTC
>NA|NA|TRBV7-2|TRBJ2-2
CASSLFDEYTGELFF
TGTGCCAGCAGCTTATTCGACGAGTACACCGGGGAGCTGTTTTTT
>NA|NA|TRBV6-1|TRBJ1-2
CASSEARSGRGAYGYTF
TGTGCCAGCAGTGAAGCAAGGTCGGGGCGGGGAGCCTATGGCTACACCTTC
>NA|TRBD1|TRBV2|TRBJ2-5
CASSELRDRGLETQYF
TGTGCCAGCAGTGAACTTCGGGACAGGGGATTGGAGACCCAGTACTTC
>NA|NA|TRBV2|TRBJ2-1
CASRTYISSYNEQFF
TGTGCCAGCAGAACCTACATCAGCTCCTACAATGAGCAGTTCTTC
>NA|NA|TRBV7-8|TRBJ1-2
CASSPTTERVAGYTF
TGTGCCAGCAGCCCGACGACAGAGCGAGTGGCTGGCTACACCTTC
>NA|NA|TRBV19|TRBJ1-1
CASRSGGLNTEAFF
TGTGCCAGTAGATCGGGGGGCCTGAACACTGAAGCTTTCTTT
>NA|TRBD1|TRBV6-1|TRBJ1-4
CASSEEGQNEKLFF
TGTGCCAGCAGTGAGGAGGGACAGAATGAAAAACTGTTTTTT
>NA|TRBD2|TRBV7-3|TRBJ2-3
CASSRGGSADTQYF
TGTGCCAGCAGTAGGGGCGGGAGTGCAGATACGCAGTATTTT
>NA|NA|TRBV18|TRBJ2-7
CASSYRTSYEQYF
TGTGCCAGCTCGTACAGGACCTCCTACGAGCAGTACTTC
>NA|TRBD1|TRBV15|TRBJ1-2
CATSRDKGGDGYTF
TGTGCCACCAGCAGAGATAAAGGGGGCGATGGCTACACCTTC
>NA|NA|TRBV3-1/TRBV3-2|TRBJ2-7
CASSQDVTGKQEQYF
TGTGCCAGCAGCCAAGATGTCACAGGGAAACAGGAGCAGTACTTC
>NA|NA|TRBV19|TRBJ1-4
CASSLARGAWEKLFF
TGTGCCAGTAGCCTCGCGAGAGGGGCCTGGGAAAAACTGTTTTTT
>NA|NA|TRBV6-5|TRBJ1-5
CASSPRVYSNQPQHF
TGTGCCAGCAGCCCCAGGGTTTATAGCAATCAGCCCCAGCATTTT
>NA|TRBD1|TRBV11-2|TRBJ1-4
CASSLGTGGEKLFF
TGTGCCAGCAGCTTAGGGACAGGGGGTGAAAAACTGTTTTTT